Following are 26 T cell receptor beta chains from one sample sequenced in a study of T-cell reconstitution after alpha-beta-depleted transplantation in children. Preparation of the TCRbeta library was carried out with unique molecular identifiers. Each CDR3 protein is one row after TCRdb ran MiXCR on the PCR reads. The table records 350,000 to 450,000 distinct CDR3 sequences, about a fifth of them present only once. This specimen was PBMCs from the stem cell graft donor, taken from the stem cell graft. The receptors come from a human donor who donated a stem cell graft to a child with acute myeloid leukemia.

The chain has TRBV11-2 and TRBJ2-7; D may be TRBD1 or TRBD2 (5 bases each). Trimming removed 6 bases from V and 4 bases from J, with 19 bases in between. Germline CDR1 SGHAT, CDR2 FQNNGV. CDR3 length: 15 residues. The CDR3 loop is CASRRPGTGRYEQYF. In DNA, the CDR3 is TGTGCCAGCAGACGGCCAGGGACCGGTAGATACGAGCAGTACTTC.

This clonotype has just a few counts. The chain is built from TRBV7-2 and TRBJ2-7; perhaps TRBD1 as D (6 bases). V dropped 2 bases and J dropped 3 bases, with 14 bases sitting between them. CDR3 length: 15 amino acids. Germline V CDR1 and CDR2: SGHTA, FQGNSA. The CDR3 region is CASSLLSDRNYEQYF. The CDR3 nucleotides read TGTGCCAGCAGCTTATTGTCCGACAGGAACTACGAGCAGTACTTC.

The chain uses TRBV27 and TRBJ2-5; D tentatively reads TRBD1 or TRBD2 (5 bases each). Germline CDR1 MNHEY, CDR2 SMNVEV (reference sequence). Trimming took off 4 bases at V and 4 bases at J, with 13 bases between the two ends. The CDR3 extends over 14 amino acids. The CDR3 loop is CASSSWSGRETQYF. The CDR3 nucleotides are TGTGCCAGCAGTTCTTGGTCAGGGAGAGAGACCCAGTACTTC.

This clonotype was recorded a few times. The CDR3 sequence: CASSDRGQGYTDTQYF. The CDR3 DNA is TGTGCCAGCAGTGATCGGGGACAGGGGTACACAGATACGCAGTATTTT. J is TRBJ2-3 and V is TRBV25-1; the match to TRBD1 covers 10 bases. Germline CDR1 and CDR2: MGHDK and SYGVNS. After removal of 3 bases from V and 2 bases from J, the junction contained 5 bases not matched to a gene. This CDR3 is 16 amino acids long.

This chain uses TRBV29-1 with TRBJ2-1; 10 nucleotides line up with TRBD2. V was pared by 2 bases and J by 5 bases, with 6 bases of the junction left unmatched. Germline V gene lookup returns CDR1 SQVTM and CDR2 ANQGSEA. The CDR3 contains 15 residues. CDR3 in amino acids: CSVEKTSGENNEQFF. CDR3 nucleotide sequence: TGCAGCGTTGAAAAAACTAGCGGGGAGAACAATGAGCAGTTCTTC.

There are many counts of this clonotype. The chain has TRBV29-1 and TRBJ2-7; unclear D gene. Germline assignment: CDR1 SQVTM and CDR2 ANQGSEA. The CDR3 is made up of 13 amino acids. The ends were cut back, 7 bases at V and 2 bases at J, with 15 bases in the middle. The CDR3 DNA sequence: TGCAGCGGGTACAGTGCGCGAACCTACGAGCAGTACTTC. This gives the protein CSGYSARTYEQYF.

This clonotype was seen ten or more times. The chain has TRBV4-1 and TRBJ2-7, with 9 bases matching TRBD1. This CDR3 is built from 13 residues. V was clipped by 8 bases and J by 3 bases; unmatched bases: 5. CDR1 MGHRA and CDR2 YSYEKL come from the germline V gene. The CDR3 is CASGLGQGYEQYF. In DNA form, the CDR3 reads TGCGCCAGCGGGCTGGGACAGGGCTACGAGCAGTACTTC.

The V and J genes are TRBV12-3 or TRBV12-4 and TRBJ1-3, with 11 bases lining up with TRBD1. The CDR3 is 17 amino acids. Trimming took 7 bases from V and 0 from J; bases not matched to a gene: 8. The CDR3 loop reads CASITGTGGFSGNTIYF. Here the CDR3 DNA reads TGTGCCAGCATCACGGGGACAGGGGGTTTCTCTGGAAACACCATATATTTT.

This clonotype came up many times. The chain recombines TRBV20-1 with TRBJ2-1; TRBD2 agrees at 10 bases. CDR3 size: 16 residues. Germline V gene data show CDR1 as DFQATT and CDR2 as SNEGSKA (reference sequence). V trimming: 7 bases; J trimming: 7 bases; junction bases outside the gene matches: 16. CDR3 nucleotides: TGCAGTGTCAACCAGGAGCCTAGCGGGAGTTGGAATGAGCAGTTCTTC. Amino acids: CSVNQEPSGSWNEQFF.

This chain links TRBV13 with TRBJ2-7, with 10 bases that match TRBD2. The CDR3 is made up of 15 amino acids. Germline V gene lookup returns CDR1 PRHDT and CDR2 FYEKMQ (reference sequence). The V gene end was trimmed by 3 bases and the J gene end by 1 base; junction bases not matched to a gene: 3. In DNA form, the CDR3 reads TGTGCCAGCAGCTTGACTAGCGGGCCTTCCTACGAGCAGTACTTC. This codes for CASSLTSGPSYEQYF.

This clonotype was seen ten or more times. The rearrangement uses TRBV20-1 and TRBJ2-1; perhaps TRBD1 as D (5 bases). Germline CDR1 DFQATT, CDR2 SNEGSKA (reference sequence). Trimming left V 6 bases short and J 15 bases short, with 9 bases between. The CDR3 contains 8 residues. The CDR3 protein is CSARGPFF. CDR3 in DNA: TGCAGTGCAAGGGGTCCGTTCTTC.

This clonotype turned up a few times. V is TRBV2 and J is TRBJ1-1; no clear D gene. This CDR3 has 13 residues. V lost 7 bases and J 7 bases, leaving 16 bases between the germline ends. Germline CDR1 reads SNHLY; CDR2 reads FYNNEI. The CDR3 sequence: CASIMEHAGEAFF. CDR3 DNA: TGTGCCAGCATCATGGAGCACGCGGGTGAAGCTTTCTTT.

This clonotype turned up a few times. The chain couples TRBV28 to TRBJ1-2, with D unresolved. The CDR3 is 13 residues long. The V end was cut by 1 base, the J end by 5 bases, with 8 bases between. From germline, CDR1 is MDHEN and CDR2 SYDVKM. In DNA form, the CDR3 reads TGTGCCAGCAGTTTATCGGCCAGTTATGGCTACACCTTC. It is translated as CASSLSASYGYTF.

This clonotype was seen only a few times. The chain is built from TRBV29-1 and TRBJ2-7; D possibly corresponds to TRBD2 (7 bases). Germline V lookup: CDR1 SQVTM, CDR2 ANQGSEA. Trimming stripped 2 bases from V and 6 bases from J, with 14 bases between. This CDR3 spans 13 amino acids. The CDR3 DNA reads as TGCAGCGTTGAACGGGTGGGAGGGGGCGAGCAGTACTTC. This translates into CSVERVGGGEQYF.

This clonotype was observed a handful of times. The V and J genes are TRBV28 and TRBJ1-6, with D hard to call. In germline, CDR1 is MDHEN, CDR2 SYDVKM. This CDR3 spans 13 amino acids. Trimming pared 11 bases from V and 5 bases from J, leaving 13 bases between. CDR3 coding DNA: TGTGCCGTCGGGCAGGTGAATAATTCACCCCTCCACTTT. It is translated as CAVGQVNNSPLHF.

Points on this clonotype: A much larger clone differs by one base, so this may be a read error. V and J are TRBV29-1 and TRBJ2-1; maybe TRBD2 (5 bases). Germline V gene sequence: CDR1 SQVTM, CDR2 ANQGSEA. Deletions cut 7 bases from V and 1 base from J, with 14 bases between. CDR3 length: 14 residues. CDR3 amino acids: CSAAGRGSYNEQFF. The CDR3 DNA follows: TGCAGCGCGGCGGGCAGAGGGTCCTACAATGAGCAGTTCTTC.

This clonotype appeared many times. V gene TRBV12-3 or TRBV12-4 combines with J gene TRBJ2-1; TRBD2 agrees at 8 bases. The V and J ends lost 5 bases and 5 bases, in that order; junction bases with no gene match: 8. The CDR3 contains 15 residues. The CDR3 is CASSAAGTSNNEQFF. The CDR3 coding sequence is TGTGCCAGCAGTGCAGCCGGGACTAGTAACAATGAGCAGTTCTTC.

The chain links TRBV5-1 to TRBJ1-3, with 9 bases matching TRBD1. The junction had 8 bases not matched to a gene; V was cut back by 4 bases and J by 3 bases. This CDR3 is built from 16 residues. Germline CDR1 is SGHRS and CDR2 is YFSETQ. The CDR3 here is CASSRSGQGVGNTIYF. CDR3 bases: TGCGCCAGCAGCCGCTCGGGACAGGGCGTTGGAAACACCATATATTTT.

The J gene is TRBJ2-1, the V gene TRBV27; maybe TRBD2 (5 bases). Germline V gene lookup returns CDR1 MNHEY and CDR2 SMNVEV (reference sequence). CDR3 length: 14 residues. With 7 bases removed from V and 5 bases from J, the gap between germline ends came to 15 bases. The CDR3 coding sequence is TGTGCCAGCAACCGGGCTAGCCGCCACAATGAGCAGTTCTTC. It yields the protein CASNRASRHNEQFF.

This clonotype turned up a few times. The chain has TRBV20-1 and TRBJ2-4; 8 nucleotides match TRBD1. The V gene end was trimmed by 6 bases and the J gene end by 9 bases; junction bases not matched to a gene: 10. The germline V gene encodes CDR1 DFQATT and CDR2 SNEGSKA (reference sequence). This CDR3 is 13 amino acids long. The CDR3 bases are TGCAGTGCCCCGACAGGGGAACGGGGCATTCAGTACTTC. Protein sequence: CSAPTGERGIQYF.

J is TRBJ2-1 and V is TRBV15; tentative D call: TRBD1 (6 bases). The CDR3 loop spans 15 amino acids. The germline V and J ends were trimmed by 1 base and 6 bases, with 13 bases remaining between them. Germline V gene lookup returns CDR1 LNHNV and CDR2 YYDKDF (reference sequence). CDR3 amino acids: CATSRGGGYFNEQFF. The CDR3 DNA reads TGTGCCACCAGCAGAGGTGGGGGCTATTTCAATGAGCAGTTCTTC.

This clonotype was counted between two and nine times. This sequence joins TRBV5-1 and TRBJ2-5; 8 positions match TRBD1. The germline V gene has CDR1 SGHRS and CDR2 YFSETQ. Losses at the gene ends were 1 base for V and 5 bases for J; bases not matched to a gene: 7. The length of the CDR3 is 15 residues. The CDR3 DNA reads as TGCGCCAGCAGCTTGATGCCAGGGGGCAGGGAGACCCAGTACTTC. As protein: CASSLMPGGRETQYF.

The table lists this clonotype with many counts. The rearrangement uses TRBV20-1 and TRBJ2-3; D gene uncertain. With 3 bases removed from V and 0 bases from J, the gap between germline ends came to 13 bases. Germline V gives CDR1 DFQATT, CDR2 SNEGSKA (reference sequence). The CDR3 consists of 15 residues. CDR3 residues: CSASSTSDSTDTQYF. CDR3 in DNA: TGCAGTGCTAGTTCGACATCCGATAGCACAGATACGCAGTATTTT.

This clonotype was counted at least ten times. V is TRBV12-3 or TRBV12-4 and J is TRBJ2-3; no reliable D call. There are 14 residues in the CDR3. V dropped 6 bases and J dropped 0 bases, with 10 bases sitting between them. CDR3 nucleotide sequence: TGTGCCAGCAGCCCGACGAGCAGCACAGATACGCAGTATTTT. This sequence encodes CASSPTSSTDTQYF.

V and J are TRBV20-1 and TRBJ2-7, with D possibly being TRBD1 (6 bases). Germline-derived CDR1 and CDR2 are DFQATT and SNEGSKA (reference sequence). V lost 2 bases, J lost 5 bases, and 16 bases lay in between. This CDR3 contains 14 residues. CDR3 in amino acids: CSARNLAGVHEQYF. In nucleotides, the CDR3 is TGCAGTGCTAGAAACCTCGCAGGGGTCCACGAGCAGTACTTC.

J is TRBJ2-5 and V is TRBV29-1; D gene unclear. The V end lost 6 bases, the J end lost 4 bases, and 15 bases lay between the germline ends. CDR3 length: 13 residues. Germline lookup yields CDR1 SQVTM and CDR2 ANQGSEA. The CDR3 DNA reads TGCAGCGTCGGTGGGCAAGCAAGAGAGACCCAGTACTTC. This codes for CSVGGQARETQYF. Filled out from reference TRBV29-1 and TRBJ2-5, the complete variable domain reads SAVISQKPSRDICQRGTSLTIQCQVDSQVTMMFWYRQQPGQSLTLIATANQGSEATYESGFVIDKFPISRPNLTFSTLTVSNMSPEDSSIYLCSVGGQARETQYFGPGTRLLVL.